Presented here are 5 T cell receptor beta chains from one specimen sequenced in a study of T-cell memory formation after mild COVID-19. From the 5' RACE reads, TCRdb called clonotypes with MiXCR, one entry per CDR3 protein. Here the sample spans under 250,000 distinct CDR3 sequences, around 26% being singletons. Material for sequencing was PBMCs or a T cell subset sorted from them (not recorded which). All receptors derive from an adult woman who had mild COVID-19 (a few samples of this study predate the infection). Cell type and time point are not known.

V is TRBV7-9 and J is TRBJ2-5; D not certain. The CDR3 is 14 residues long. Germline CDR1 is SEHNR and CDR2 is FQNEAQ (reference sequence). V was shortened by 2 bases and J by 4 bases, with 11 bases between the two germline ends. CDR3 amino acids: CASSLYTGRETQYF. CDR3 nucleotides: TGTGCCAGCAGCTTATATACCGGGCGAGAGACCCAGTACTTC.

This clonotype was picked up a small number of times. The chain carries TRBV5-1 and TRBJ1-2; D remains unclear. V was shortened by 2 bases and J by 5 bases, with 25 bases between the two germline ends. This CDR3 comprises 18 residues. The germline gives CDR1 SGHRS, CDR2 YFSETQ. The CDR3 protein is CASSFLNPAKTKEYGYTF. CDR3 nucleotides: TGCGCCAGCAGCTTCCTGAACCCCGCGAAGACGAAAGAATATGGCTACACCTTC.

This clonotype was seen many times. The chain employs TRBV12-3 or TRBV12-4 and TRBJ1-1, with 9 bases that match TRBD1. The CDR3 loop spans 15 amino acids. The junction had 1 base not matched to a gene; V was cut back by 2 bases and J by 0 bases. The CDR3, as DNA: TGTGCCAGCAGTTTAAGACAGGGGGTGAACACTGAAGCTTTCTTT. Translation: CASSLRQGVNTEAFF.

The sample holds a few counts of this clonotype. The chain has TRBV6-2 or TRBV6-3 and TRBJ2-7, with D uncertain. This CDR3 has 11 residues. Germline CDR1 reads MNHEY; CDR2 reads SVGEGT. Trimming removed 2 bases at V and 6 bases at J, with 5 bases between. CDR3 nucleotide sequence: TGTGCCAGCAGTTACGGTAGCGAGCAGTACTTC. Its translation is CASSYGSEQYF.

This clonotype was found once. The chain's CDR3 is CASTTGSSTDTQYF. The CDR3 DNA reads as TGTGCCAGTACAACAGGGTCTAGCACAGATACGCAGTATTTT. The gene calls are TRBV19 and TRBJ2-3, with D possibly being TRBD1 (6 bases). V was cut by 7 bases and J by 0 bases, with 11 bases left in between. Germline V CDR1 and CDR2: LNHDA, SQIVND (reference sequence). The length of the CDR3 is 14 residues.